The rows below give T cell receptor beta chains drawn from one sample of a study of OX40 agonist ivuxolimab in advanced cancers. Sequenced by immunoSEQ multiplex PCR; TCRdb stores in-frame clones only, minus some. The sample has more than 70,000 clones; 89% are singletons. Sequenced here: CD4+ or CD8+ T cells sorted from blood, sampled in a trial of the OX40 agonist ivuxolimab. These receptor sequences come from an adult with an advanced solid tumor such as melanoma, head and neck, liver or kidney cancer. The CDR3 runs from the conserved cysteine through the conserved F or W. A D gene is named only where the DNA matches it firmly. Clone size is stated in some rows and not others, as once, few, many or a class when expanded.

v_call: TRBV6-5; j_call: TRBJ1-2; d_call: .; clone_size: .; cdr3_nt: TGTGCCAGCAGTTCTCAGGGTAGGCCCTATGGCTACACCTTC; cdr3_aa: CASSSQGRPYGYTF
v_call: TRBV4-2; j_call: TRBJ1-1; d_call: .; clone_size: .; cdr3_nt: TGTGCCAGCAGCCAAGATGTGAGTGTGAACACTGAAGCTTTCTTT; cdr3_aa: CASSQDVSVNTEAFF
v_call: TRBV7-2; j_call: TRBJ1-2; d_call: .; clone_size: .; cdr3_nt: TGTGCCAGCAGCGAGGGACCGATACCCTCTAACTATGGCTACACCTTC; cdr3_aa: CASSEGPIPSNYGYTF
v_call: TRBV21-1; j_call: TRBJ2-7; d_call: .; clone_size: .; cdr3_nt: TGTGCCAGCAGCAAAATCCGGGACAGCAAAGTCCGGGACGAGCAGTACTTC; cdr3_aa: CASSKIRDSKVRDEQYF
v_call: TRBV6-1; j_call: TRBJ2-2; d_call: TRBD1; clone_size: .; cdr3_nt: TGTGCCAGCCGCCGGGACAGGGGAACCGGGGAGCTGTTTTTT; cdr3_aa: CASRRDRGTGELFF
v_call: TRBV5-1; j_call: TRBJ2-3; d_call: TRBD2; clone_size: .; cdr3_nt: TGCGCCAGCAGCCCGGGACTAGCGGGGTGGGCAGATACGCAGTATTTT; cdr3_aa: CASSPGLAGWADTQYF
v_call: TRBV10-3; j_call: TRBJ2-3; d_call: .; clone_size: .; cdr3_nt: TGTGCCATCAGTGCCGACATTGTACCACAGGGTACGCAGTATTTT; cdr3_aa: CAISADIVPQGTQYF
v_call: TRBV14; j_call: TRBJ2-5; d_call: TRBD2; clone_size: .; cdr3_nt: TGTGCCAGCAGCCAACCGCTGGGACTAGCGGGAGGTGGTCTCGGGACCCAGTACTTC; cdr3_aa: CASSQPLGLAGGGLGTQYF
v_call: TRBV28; j_call: TRBJ1-3; d_call: .; clone_size: once; cdr3_nt: TGTGCCAGCAGCTTCGGACCCGGAAACACCATATATTTT; cdr3_aa: CASSFGPGNTIYF
v_call: TRBV27; j_call: TRBJ1-2; d_call: .; clone_size: .; cdr3_nt: TGTGCCAGCAGTTTTCTGGCAGGGGCTGGCTACACCTTC; cdr3_aa: CASSFLAGAGYTF
v_call: TRBV15; j_call: TRBJ1-2; d_call: .; clone_size: once; cdr3_nt: TGTGCCACCAGCAGAGTCGGCCCAGGCGAGTATTGGGGTGAAAACTATGGCTACACCTTC; cdr3_aa: CATSRVGPGEYWGENYGYTF
v_call: TRBV4-2; j_call: TRBJ2-7; d_call: .; clone_size: .; cdr3_nt: TGTGCCAGCAGCCATTCCAGGGGCGAGCAGTACTTC; cdr3_aa: CASSHSRGEQYF
v_call: TRBV7-2; j_call: TRBJ2-5; d_call: TRBD2; clone_size: few; cdr3_nt: TGTGCCAGCAGCCCCCAGCGGGGGGCTGGAGAGACCCAGTACTTC; cdr3_aa: CASSPQRGAGETQYF
v_call: TRBV6-1; j_call: TRBJ2-1; d_call: .; clone_size: .; cdr3_nt: TGTGCCAGCAGCCGACAGTCTTCCTACAATGAGCAGTTCTTC; cdr3_aa: CASSRQSSYNEQFF
v_call: TRBV27; j_call: TRBJ1-6; d_call: .; clone_size: .; cdr3_nt: TGTGCCAGCAGTATCACCTGGACGGGTGGGGTGGTCCTCCACTTT; cdr3_aa: CASSITWTGGVVLHF
v_call: TRBV11-2; j_call: TRBJ2-7; d_call: .; clone_size: .; cdr3_nt: TGTGCCAGCAGCTTAGATAGGCATACCTACGAGCAGTACTTC; cdr3_aa: CASSLDRHTYEQYF
v_call: TRBV5-4; j_call: TRBJ2-3; d_call: .; clone_size: .; cdr3_nt: TGTGCCAGCAGCCCCACGTGGACGGAGACAGATACGCAGTATTTT; cdr3_aa: CASSPTWTETDTQYF
v_call: TRBV18; j_call: TRBJ1-2; d_call: TRBD1; clone_size: .; cdr3_nt: TGTGCCAGCTCGCAGGGACAGCATAACTATGGCTACACCTTC; cdr3_aa: CASSQGQHNYGYTF
v_call: TRBV5-5; j_call: TRBJ1-5; d_call: .; clone_size: .; cdr3_nt: TGTGCCAGCAGCTTGGATGGCCGCAATCAGCCCCAGCATTTT; cdr3_aa: CASSLDGRNQPQHF
v_call: TRBV6-1; j_call: TRBJ2-3; d_call: TRBD2; clone_size: .; cdr3_nt: TGTGCCAGCAGAGAGCGGGGGGGCACAGATACGCAGTATTTT; cdr3_aa: CASRERGGTDTQYF
v_call: TRBV6-4; j_call: TRBJ1-3; d_call: .; clone_size: .; cdr3_nt: TGTGCCAGCAGTGACTCGTTACAGAGCTCTGGAAACACCATATATTTT; cdr3_aa: CASSDSLQSSGNTIYF
v_call: TRBV19; j_call: TRBJ1-5; d_call: .; clone_size: .; cdr3_nt: TGTGCCAGTACAGTGTATAGCAATCAGCCCCAGCATTTT; cdr3_aa: CASTVYSNQPQHF
v_call: TRBV4-1; j_call: TRBJ1-6; d_call: TRBD1; clone_size: few; cdr3_nt: TGCGCCAGCAGCCAGGGAGACAGGGCAAATTCACCCCTCCACTTT; cdr3_aa: CASSQGDRANSPLHF
v_call: TRBV10-3; j_call: TRBJ2-7; d_call: .; clone_size: .; cdr3_nt: TGTGCCATCAGTGTCGGGGTCTCCTACGAGCAGTACTTC; cdr3_aa: CAISVGVSYEQYF
v_call: TRBV27; j_call: TRBJ2-1; d_call: .; clone_size: once; cdr3_nt: TGTGCCAGCAGTCTCAGACAAGGCAACCAGATTGTAAATGAGCAGTTCTTC; cdr3_aa: CASSLRQGNQIVNEQFF
v_call: TRBV25-1; j_call: TRBJ2-7; d_call: TRBD1; clone_size: .; cdr3_nt: TGTGCCAGCTCCGGGACAGGAGGCTACGAGCAGTACTTC; cdr3_aa: CASSGTGGYEQYF
v_call: TRBV29-1; j_call: TRBJ1-2; d_call: .; clone_size: .; cdr3_nt: TGCAGCGTTAAACAGGGAGCTAACTATGGCTACACCTTC; cdr3_aa: CSVKQGANYGYTF
v_call: TRBV7-6; j_call: TRBJ2-3; d_call: .; clone_size: .; cdr3_nt: TGTGCCAGCAGCTTAGAAGAGGGATCGGGCACAGATACGCAGTATTTT; cdr3_aa: CASSLEEGSGTDTQYF
v_call: TRBV2; j_call: TRBJ2-7; d_call: .; clone_size: .; cdr3_nt: TGTGCCAGCCGGGGGAGAGGGGTCTACGAGCAGTACTTC; cdr3_aa: CASRGRGVYEQYF
v_call: TRBV13; j_call: TRBJ2-5; d_call: TRBD1; clone_size: once; cdr3_nt: TGTGCCAGCAGCCCGGACAGGGGGCTTCAAGAGACCCAGTACTTC; cdr3_aa: CASSPDRGLQETQYF
v_call: TRBV10-3; j_call: TRBJ2-1; d_call: TRBD1; clone_size: .; cdr3_nt: TGTGCCATCAGTGAACCACAGGGGGCCAATGAGCAGTTCTTC; cdr3_aa: CAISEPQGANEQFF
v_call: TRBV5-5; j_call: TRBJ2-7; d_call: .; clone_size: .; cdr3_nt: TGTGCCAGCAGTTCGCTAACAGGGTCCGACGAGCAGTACTTC; cdr3_aa: CASSSLTGSDEQYF
v_call: TRBV28; j_call: TRBJ2-7; d_call: .; clone_size: .; cdr3_nt: TGTGCCAGCAGTTTTACGGGAGTCGCCTACGAGCAGTACTTC; cdr3_aa: CASSFTGVAYEQYF
v_call: TRBV10-1; j_call: TRBJ2-1; d_call: .; clone_size: .; cdr3_nt: TGCGCCAGCAGTGAGACTATAGCCGCTAATGAGCAGTTCTTC; cdr3_aa: CASSETIAANEQFF
v_call: TRBV20-1; j_call: TRBJ1-1; d_call: TRBD1; clone_size: few; cdr3_nt: TGCAGTGCTAGAGGGAGTACAGGGGGACTCTTT; cdr3_aa: CSARGSTGGLF
v_call: TRBV6-1; j_call: TRBJ1-1; d_call: TRBD1; clone_size: .; cdr3_nt: TGTGCCAGCAGTGAAGCGGTTGGAGGGGGCTATACTGAAGCTTTCTTT; cdr3_aa: CASSEAVGGGYTEAFF
v_call: TRBV6-6; j_call: TRBJ1-1; d_call: .; clone_size: .; cdr3_nt: TGTGCCAGCACGGACTTGAACACTGAAGCTTTCTTT; cdr3_aa: CASTDLNTEAFF
v_call: TRBV5-1; j_call: TRBJ1-4; d_call: .; clone_size: .; cdr3_nt: TGCGCCAGCAGCCCCCGTGGGGGGCTTAATGAAAAACTGTTTTTT; cdr3_aa: CASSPRGGLNEKLFF
v_call: TRBV7-3; j_call: TRBJ1-2; d_call: TRBD1; clone_size: few; cdr3_nt: TGTGCCAGCAGCTCGGGACAGGGTTATGGCTACACCTTC; cdr3_aa: CASSSGQGYGYTF
v_call: TRBV5-1; j_call: TRBJ2-3; d_call: .; clone_size: once; cdr3_nt: TGCGCCAGCAGCTTGGACGGGTACACAGATACGCAGTATTTT; cdr3_aa: CASSLDGYTDTQYF